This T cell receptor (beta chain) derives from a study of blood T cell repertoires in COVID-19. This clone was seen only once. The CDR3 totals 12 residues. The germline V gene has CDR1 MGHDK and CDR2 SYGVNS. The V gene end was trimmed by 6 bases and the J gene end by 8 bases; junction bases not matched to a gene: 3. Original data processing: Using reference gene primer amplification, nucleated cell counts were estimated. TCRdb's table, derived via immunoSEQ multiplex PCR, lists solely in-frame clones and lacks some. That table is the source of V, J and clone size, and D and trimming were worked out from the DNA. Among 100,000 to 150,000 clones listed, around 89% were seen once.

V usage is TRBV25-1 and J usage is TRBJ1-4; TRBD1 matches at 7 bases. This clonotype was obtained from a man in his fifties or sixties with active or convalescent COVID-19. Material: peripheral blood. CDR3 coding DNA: TGTGCCAGCAGAGGGACAGTGGAAAAACTGTTTTTT. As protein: CASRGTVEKLFF.